The T cell receptor (beta chain) under discussion was sequenced for a study of blood T cell repertoires in COVID-19. Using immunoSEQ multiplex PCR, the repertoire was profiled, and TCRdb retains in-frame clones only, with some absent. The data contain roughly 43,000 clones, 70% to 90% of them singletons. The CDR3 runs 15 residues. V lost 0 bases and J 1 base, leaving 11 bases between the germline ends. Germline assignment: CDR1 SGDLS and CDR2 YYNGEE. This clonotype originated in a woman aged 65 to 85 in a cohort sampled during active COVID-19. The rearrangement links TRBV9 to TRBJ2-7; D possibly corresponds to TRBD2 (5 bases). Sequenced input: peripheral blood. The DNA for the CDR3 is TGTGCCAGCAGCGTAGATGCGGGCCTATCCTACGAGCAGTACTTC. Its protein is CASSVDAGLSYEQYF.